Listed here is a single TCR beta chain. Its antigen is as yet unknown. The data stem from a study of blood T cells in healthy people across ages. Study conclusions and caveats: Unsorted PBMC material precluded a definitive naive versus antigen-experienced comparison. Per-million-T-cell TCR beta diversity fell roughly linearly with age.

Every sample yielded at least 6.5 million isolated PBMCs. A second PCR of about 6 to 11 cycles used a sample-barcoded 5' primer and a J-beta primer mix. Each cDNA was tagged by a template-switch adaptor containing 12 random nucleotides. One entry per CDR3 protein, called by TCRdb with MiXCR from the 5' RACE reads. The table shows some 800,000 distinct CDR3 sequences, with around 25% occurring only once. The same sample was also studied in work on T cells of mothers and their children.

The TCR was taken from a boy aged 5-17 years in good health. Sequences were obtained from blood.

Here the CDR3 reads CASSNAEGWQYF. The CDR3 DNA follows: TGTGCCAGCAGCAACGCTGAAGGGTGGCAGTATTTT. This rearrangement joins TRBV6-6 to TRBJ2-3; D unresolved. Germline CDR1 reads MNHNY; CDR2 reads SVGAGI (reference sequence). The length of the CDR3 is 12 residues. V was pared by 6 bases and J by 11 bases, with 15 bases between.